This T cell receptor beta chain was profiled in a study of immune characterization of retroperitoneal liposarcoma. This CDR3 is 14 amino acids long. CDR1 and CDR2 (germline): MNHNY, SVGAGI (reference sequence). TCRdb re-called the PCR reads with MiXCR, one entry per CDR3 protein. Of 9,500 or so distinct CDR3 sequences detected, approximately 30% appear once; the ten largest clones hold around 8.4%. This clonotype was seen only a few times. The specimen sequenced was tumor tissue. This TCR was sampled from a male donor with retroperitoneal liposarcoma. The chain combines TRBV6-6 with TRBJ2-1; no reliable D call. The J call is doubtful: the DNA matches TRBJ2-7 better. The CDR3: CASSYGRSSYEQYF. The CDR3 nucleotides read TGTGCCAGCAGTTACGGCAGGAGCTCCTACGAGCAGTACTTC.